The 27 T cell receptor beta chains below all came from one sample that was sequenced in a study of blood T cell repertoires in COVID-19 (dated by TCRdb to the early 2020s). The library was obtained by the immunoSEQ multiplex PCR assay. TCRdb stores this immuneACCESS table with in-frame sequences only. Part of the clones is absent; in the studies checked, under half of the shortfall reflects unresolved V genes, and no reason is known for the rest. For this sample the table gives some 77,000 clones, of which about four fifths were detected only once. The ten most abundant clones make up 20% to 25% of the sample. The sequencing input was peripheral blood. Receptor source: a woman in her 70s with acute or convalescent COVID-19.

V and J are TRBV3-1 (or the pseudogene TRBV3-2) and TRBJ2-5, with 14 bases aligning to TRBD2. The CDR3 has 18 amino acids. Germline loops: CDR1 LGHDT, CDR2 YNNKEL (reference sequence). J was trimmed by 5 bases and V by 4 bases; bases with no gene match: 12. CDR3 amino acids: CASSLRATSGRARETQYF. The CDR3 DNA is TGTGCCAGCAGCCTTCGAGCGACTAGCGGGAGGGCCCGGGAGACCCAGTACTTC.

The chain joins TRBV5-3 to TRBJ1-5, with D unresolved. TRBV5-3 is annotated as an ORF whose role is uncertain. There are 14 residues in the CDR3. Trimming left V 0 bases short and J 2 bases short, with 6 bases between. The CDR3 loop is CARSLGRCNQPQHF. Here the CDR3 DNA reads TGTGCCAGAAGCTTGGGGCGGTGCAATCAGCCCCAGCATTTT.

In its sample, this clone was seen a few times. The gene calls are TRBV19 and TRBJ2-1, with 8 bases fitting TRBD2. The CDR3 extends over 14 amino acids. V was pared by 7 bases and J by 5 bases, with 7 bases of the junction left unmatched. Germline assignment: CDR1 LNHDA and CDR2 SQIVND (reference sequence). The chain's CDR3 is CASKKRELNNEQFF. The CDR3 coding sequence is TGTGCCAGTAAGAAGCGGGAGTTGAACAATGAGCAGTTCTTC.

This chain links TRBV10-1 with TRBJ2-7; 7 nucleotides match TRBD1. Trimming took 3 bases from V and 2 from J; bases not matched to a gene: 4. Germline CDR1 reads WNHNN; CDR2 reads SYGVQD (reference sequence). The CDR3 length is 14 residues. CDR3 sequence (DNA): TGCGCCAGCAGTGATGCCGGGACAGCCTACGAGCAGTACTTC. Encoded protein: CASSDAGTAYEQYF.

The chain carries TRBV27 and TRBJ1-4, with TRBD1 as a possible D gene (5 bases). Germline lookup yields CDR1 MNHEY and CDR2 SMNVEV (reference sequence). V lost 3 bases and J 7 bases, leaving 12 bases between the germline ends. The CDR3 sequence is 14 residues long. The CDR3 here is CASSFEGVGEKLFF. In DNA form, the CDR3 reads TGTGCCAGCAGTTTCGAAGGGGTTGGTGAAAAACTGTTTTTT.

CDR3 region: CASSLTSGNPYNEQFF. The CDR3 DNA reads as TGTGCCAGCAGCTTGACTAGCGGGAACCCCTACAATGAGCAGTTCTTC. This chain joins TRBV5-5 and TRBJ2-1, with 10 bases matching TRBD2. Germline trimming cut 1 base from V and 2 bases from J; bases unmatched to any gene: 3. This CDR3 region has 16 residues. Germline V gives CDR1 SGHKS, CDR2 YYEKEE (reference sequence).

The chain is built from TRBV9 and TRBJ1-3; D call uncertain. This CDR3 is 14 amino acids long. Germline V gene sequence: CDR1 SGDLS, CDR2 YYNGEE. With 0 bases removed from V and 1 base from J, the gap between germline ends came to 5 bases. The CDR3 sequence is CASSVDSSGNTIYF. CDR3 sequence (DNA): TGTGCCAGCAGCGTAGACTCTTCTGGAAACACCATATATTTT. The whole variable domain, remainder taken from reference TRBV9 and TRBJ1-3, is DSGVTQTPKHLITATGQRVTLRCSPRSGDLSVYWYQQSLDQGLQFLIQYYNGEERAKGNILERFSAQQFPDLHSELNLSSLELGDSALYFCASSVDSSGNTIYFGEGSWLTVV.

The J gene is TRBJ1-5, the V gene TRBV7-9; possible D gene TRBD1, 5 bases. The CDR3 contains 13 residues. Germline CDR1 SEHNR, CDR2 FQNEAQ (reference sequence). V dropped 3 bases and J dropped 5 bases, with 8 bases sitting between them. The chain's CDR3 is CASSFSGYQPQHF. The CDR3 nucleotides are TGTGCCAGCAGCTTTTCAGGGTATCAGCCCCAGCATTTT.

A single count supports this clone. The chain's CDR3 is CASKDRFSTDTQYF. CDR3 nucleotide sequence: TGTGCCAGCAAAGACAGGTTTAGCACAGATACGCAGTATTTT. The chain employs TRBV6-5 and TRBJ2-3; D perhaps matches TRBD1 (6 bases). The CDR3 covers 14 residues. V lost 7 bases and J lost 0, with 11 bases in between. Per the germline V gene, CDR1 is MNHEY and CDR2 is SVGAGI.

This clone showed up just a few times. V gene TRBV28 combines with J gene TRBJ1-5; 8 positions match TRBD1. J lost 6 bases, V lost 6 bases, and 13 bases had no gene match. CDR3 length: 16 residues. Germline-derived CDR1 and CDR2 are MDHEN and SYDVKM. In DNA form, the CDR3 reads TGTGCCAGCAGGGGGACAGGTGGTGACTTTTTTCAGCCCCAGCATTTT. Translated, it gives CASRGTGGDFFQPQHF.

This chain connects TRBV6-4 to TRBJ2-1; D is possibly TRBD2 (5 bases). The CDR3 sequence is 13 residues long. CDR1 and CDR2 (germline): MRHNA, SNTAGT. V was shortened by 2 bases and J by 3 bases, with 5 bases between the two germline ends. The CDR3 is CASSDRDYNEQFF. For the CDR3, the DNA is TGTGCCAGCAGTGACCGGGACTACAATGAGCAGTTCTTC.

This sequence joins TRBV29-1 and TRBJ2-5; 8 bases fit TRBD2. CDR1 SQVTM and CDR2 ANQGSEA come from the germline V gene. After removal of 7 bases from V and 11 bases from J, the junction contained 6 bases not matched to a gene. This CDR3 region has 10 residues. The CDR3 is CSGEASGQYF. The CDR3 nucleotides are TGCAGCGGGGAGGCTAGCGGGCAGTACTTC.

This clone was seen more than once but under ten times. The chain joins TRBV6-5 to TRBJ2-1; 14 bases are shared with TRBD2. Germline trimming cut 8 bases from V and 9 bases from J; bases unmatched to any gene: 6. This CDR3 comprises 14 residues. From germline, CDR1 is MNHEY and CDR2 SVGAGI. In nucleotides, the CDR3 is TGTGCCAGCCAGACTAGCGGGAGGGCAGCTGAGCAGTTCTTC. Protein: CASQTSGRAAEQFF.

The V call is TRBV18, the J call TRBJ1-1; maybe TRBD1 (5 bases). CDR1 and CDR2 from the germline V gene are KGHSH and LQKENI. V shed 4 bases and J shed 2 bases, with 14 bases lying between them. The CDR3 spans 15 residues. The CDR3 bases are TGTGCCAGCTCACTGTTTGACAGCCGAAACACTGAAGCTTTCTTT. Amino acids: CASSLFDSRNTEAFF.

This clone was recorded a few times. The chain employs TRBV5-4 and TRBJ2-2; 10 bases align to TRBD2. The CDR3 consists of 13 residues. The germline gives CDR1 SGHNT, CDR2 YYREEE (reference sequence). The chain's CDR3 is CAAGGPGTGELFF. Here the CDR3 DNA reads TGTGCAGCGGGAGGGCCTGGCACCGGGGAGCTGTTTTTT.

This rearrangement joins TRBV5-1 to TRBJ2-3; 11 bases match TRBD2. The CDR3 has 14 amino acids. The germline V gene encodes CDR1 SGHRS and CDR2 YFSETQ. J lost 4 bases, V lost 4 bases, and 2 bases had no gene match. The CDR3 bases are TGCGCCAGCAGCGAACTAGCGGGAGCAGATACGCAGTATTTT. It codes for CASSELAGADTQYF. Looking up the rest from reference TRBV5-1 and TRBJ2-3 gives the full variable domain: KAGVTQTPRYLIKTRGQQVTLSCSPISGHRSVSWYQQTPGQGLQFLFEYFSETQRNKGNFPGRFSGRQFSNSRSEMNVSTLELGDSALYLCASSELAGADTQYFGPGTRLTVL.

The rearrangement links TRBV6-5 to TRBJ1-3; D is possibly TRBD1 (5 bases). The CDR3 length is 14 residues. Deletions cut 2 bases from V and 3 bases from J, with 8 bases between. The germline V gene has CDR1 MNHEY and CDR2 SVGAGI. The CDR3 nucleotides are TGTGCCAGCAGTTACGGGGGGGGTGGAAACACCATATATTTT. Translating it yields CASSYGGGGNTIYF.

The chain has TRBV4-2 and TRBJ1-4; a weak D match, TRBD1 (6 bases). The CDR3 has 15 amino acids. Germline loops: CDR1 LGHNA, CDR2 YNFKEQ. V was cut by 3 bases and J by 2 bases, with 10 bases left in between. CDR3 in DNA: TGTGCCAGCAGCCATATAGGGGGTACTAATGAAAAACTGTTTTTT. It codes for CASSHIGGTNEKLFF.

The chain combines TRBV3-1 (or the pseudogene TRBV3-2) with TRBJ2-7; 8 nucleotides align to TRBD1. The CDR3 spans 14 residues. Trimming cost V 8 bases and J 6 bases; bases outside gene matches: 12. The germline gives CDR1 LGHDT, CDR2 YNNKEL (reference sequence). As DNA, the CDR3 is TGTGCCAGCGGAGGAACCGACAGGGGATTCGAGCAGTACTTC. The encoded protein is CASGGTDRGFEQYF.

The CDR3 sequence: CASSLDRRNEQFF. In DNA, the CDR3 is TGTGCCAGCAGTTTGGACAGAAGGAATGAGCAGTTCTTC. The rearrangement joins TRBV12-3 or TRBV12-4 to TRBJ2-1, with D possibly TRBD1 on 6 matching bases. V was cut by 3 bases and J by 7 bases, with 10 bases left in between. The length of the CDR3 is 13 residues.

V gene TRBV28 combines with J gene TRBJ2-7, with TRBD2 as a possible D gene (6 bases). This CDR3 is built from 15 residues. V lost 6 bases and J lost 0, with 15 bases in between. The germline gives CDR1 MDHEN, CDR2 SYDVKM. This CDR3 reads CASRGWGGASYEQYF. CDR3 in DNA: TGTGCCAGCAGGGGGTGGGGCGGGGCCTCCTACGAGCAGTACTTC.

The chain employs TRBV27 and TRBJ2-7, with TRBD1 as a possible D gene (6 bases). The CDR3 has 14 amino acids. CDR1 and CDR2 (germline): MNHEY, SMNVEV (reference sequence). V lost 4 bases and J lost 5, with 15 bases in between. DNA of the CDR3: TGTGCCAGCAGTTACAGGGTGTTCGGGAACGAGCAGTACTTC. This encodes CASSYRVFGNEQYF.

The chain joins TRBV28 to TRBJ2-2, with 7 bases matching TRBD1. Per germline, CDR1 MDHEN and CDR2 SYDVKM. The length of the CDR3 is 17 residues. The V and J ends lost 0 bases and 6 bases, in that order; junction bases with no gene match: 10. The CDR3: CASSLWSRGRAAGELFF. The DNA for the CDR3 is TGTGCCAGCAGTTTATGGTCAAGGGGGCGCGCGGCCGGGGAGCTGTTTTTT. Full variable domain (outside the CDR3, taken from reference TRBV28 and TRBJ2-2): DVKVTQSSRYLVKRTGEKVFLECVQDMDHENMFWYRQDPGLGLRLIYFSYDVKMKEKGDIPEGYSVSREKKERFSLILESASTNQTSMYLCASSLWSRGRAAGELFFGEGSRLTVL.

A single count supports this clone. The V call is TRBV6-6, the J call TRBJ2-2; 9 bases align to TRBD2. The length of the CDR3 is 14 residues. Looked up from germline, CDR1 is MNHNY and CDR2 is SVGAGI (reference sequence). J lost 8 bases, V lost 7 bases, and 8 bases had no gene match. CDR3 residues: CASTPSGNSGELFF. CDR3 DNA: TGTGCCAGCACCCCTAGCGGGAACTCGGGGGAGCTGTTTTTT.

This chain connects TRBV19 to TRBJ1-5, with TRBD1 as a possible D gene (5 bases). The germline V and J ends were trimmed by 4 bases and 13 bases, with 14 bases remaining between them. Germline V gene data show CDR1 as LNHDA and CDR2 as SQIVND (reference sequence). The CDR3 sequence is 12 residues long. The CDR3 loop reads CASSRQGSAQHF. The CDR3 DNA reads TGTGCCAGTAGTAGGCAGGGAAGCGCTCAGCATTTT.

CDR3 nucleotide sequence: TGTGCCAGCAGCGCACAGGGAATCTTTGGAAACACCATATATTTT. This encodes CASSAQGIFGNTIYF. The chain is built from TRBV6-6 and TRBJ1-3; a weak D match, TRBD1 (6 bases). CDR3 length: 15 residues. Between the trimmed V and J ends, which lost 6 bases and 3 bases, there was a span of 15 bases. Germline V CDR1 and CDR2: MNHNY, SVGAGI (reference sequence).

The rearrangement links TRBV28 to TRBJ1-1; TRBD1 matches 9 bases. The length of the CDR3 is 14 residues. Germline V gives CDR1 MDHEN, CDR2 SYDVKM. V was clipped by 6 bases and J by 5 bases; unmatched bases: 7. In DNA, the CDR3 is TGTGCCAGCAGGGGGACAGGGCCCCTAACTGAAGCTTTCTTT. Its translation: CASRGTGPLTEAFF.